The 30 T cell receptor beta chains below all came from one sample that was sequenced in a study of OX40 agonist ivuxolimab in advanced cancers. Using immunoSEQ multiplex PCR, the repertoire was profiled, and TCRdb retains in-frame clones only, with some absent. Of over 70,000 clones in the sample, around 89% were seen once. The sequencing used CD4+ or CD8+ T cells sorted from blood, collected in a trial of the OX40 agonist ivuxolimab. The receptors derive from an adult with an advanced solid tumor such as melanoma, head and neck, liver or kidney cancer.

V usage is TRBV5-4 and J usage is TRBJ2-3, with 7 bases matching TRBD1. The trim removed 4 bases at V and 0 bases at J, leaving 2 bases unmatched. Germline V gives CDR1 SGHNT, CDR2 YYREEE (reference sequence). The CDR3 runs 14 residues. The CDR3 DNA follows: TGTGCCAGCAGCGGGGGACAGAGCACAGATACGCAGTATTTT. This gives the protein CASSGGQSTDTQYF.

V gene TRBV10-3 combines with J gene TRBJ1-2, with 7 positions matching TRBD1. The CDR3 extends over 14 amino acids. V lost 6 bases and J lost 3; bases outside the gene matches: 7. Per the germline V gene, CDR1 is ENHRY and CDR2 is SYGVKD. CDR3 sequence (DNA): TGTGCCATCAGGACCACTACAGGGGACTATGGCTACACCTTC. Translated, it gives CAIRTTTGDYGYTF.

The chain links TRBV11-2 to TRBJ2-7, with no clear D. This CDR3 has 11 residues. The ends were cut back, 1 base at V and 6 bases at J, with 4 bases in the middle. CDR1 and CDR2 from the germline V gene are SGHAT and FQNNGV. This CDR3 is CASSLAPEQYF. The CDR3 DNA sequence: TGTGCCAGCAGCTTAGCCCCCGAGCAGTACTTC. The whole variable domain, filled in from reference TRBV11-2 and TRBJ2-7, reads EAGVAQSPRYKIIEKRQSVAFWCNPISGHATLYWYQQILGQGPKLLIQFQNNGVVDDSQLPKDRFSAERLKGVDSTLKIQPAKLEDSAVYLCASSLAPEQYFGPGTRLTVT.

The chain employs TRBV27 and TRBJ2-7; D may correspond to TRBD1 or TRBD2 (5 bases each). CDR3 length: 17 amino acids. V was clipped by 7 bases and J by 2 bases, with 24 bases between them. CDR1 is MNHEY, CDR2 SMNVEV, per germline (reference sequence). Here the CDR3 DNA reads TGTGCCAGCATCGAAAGGTGGGACGGAGTAACCGCCTACGAGCAGTACTTC. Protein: CASIERWDGVTAYEQYF.

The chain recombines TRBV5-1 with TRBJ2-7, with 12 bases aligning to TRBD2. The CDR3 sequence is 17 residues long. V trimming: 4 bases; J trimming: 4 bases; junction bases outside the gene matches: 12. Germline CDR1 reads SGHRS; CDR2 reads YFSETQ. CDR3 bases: TGCGCCAGCAGCGAGGCCCTAGCGGGAGGGCCCGGGTACGAGCAGTACTTC. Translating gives CASSEALAGGPGYEQYF.

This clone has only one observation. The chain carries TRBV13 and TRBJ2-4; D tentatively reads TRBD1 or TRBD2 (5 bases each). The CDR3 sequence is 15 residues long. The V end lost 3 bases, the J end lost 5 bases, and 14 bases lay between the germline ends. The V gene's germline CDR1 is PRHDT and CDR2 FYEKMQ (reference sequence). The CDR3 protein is CASSLGRGLENIQYF. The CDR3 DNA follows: TGTGCCAGCAGCTTGGGCCGGGGCTTGGAAAACATTCAGTACTTC.

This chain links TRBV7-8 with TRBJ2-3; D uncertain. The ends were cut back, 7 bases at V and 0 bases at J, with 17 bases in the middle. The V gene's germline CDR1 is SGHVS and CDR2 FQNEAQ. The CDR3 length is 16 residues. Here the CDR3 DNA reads TGTGCCAGCAACCGCGCCCAGGTGGTTAGCACAGATACGCAGTATTTT. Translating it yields CASNRAQVVSTDTQYF.

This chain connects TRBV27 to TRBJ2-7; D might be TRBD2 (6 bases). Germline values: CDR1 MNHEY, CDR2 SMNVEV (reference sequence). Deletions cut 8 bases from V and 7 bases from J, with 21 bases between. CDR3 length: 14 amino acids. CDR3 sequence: CASLDRLGRGEQYF. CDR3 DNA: TGTGCCAGCCTAGACCGACTAGGCCGGGGAGAGCAGTACTTC.

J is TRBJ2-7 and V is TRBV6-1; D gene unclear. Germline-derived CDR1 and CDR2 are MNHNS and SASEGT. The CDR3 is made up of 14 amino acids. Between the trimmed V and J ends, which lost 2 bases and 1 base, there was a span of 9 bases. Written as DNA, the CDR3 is TGTGCCAGCAGTGAAATCGTCGTTTCCTACGAGCAGTACTTC. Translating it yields CASSEIVVSYEQYF.

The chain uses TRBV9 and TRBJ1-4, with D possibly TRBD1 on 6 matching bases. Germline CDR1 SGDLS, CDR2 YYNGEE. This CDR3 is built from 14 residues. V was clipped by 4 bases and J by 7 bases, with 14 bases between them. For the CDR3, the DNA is TGTGCCAGCAGCACTGGAGGGGGGACTGAAAAACTGTTTTTT. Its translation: CASSTGGGTEKLFF.

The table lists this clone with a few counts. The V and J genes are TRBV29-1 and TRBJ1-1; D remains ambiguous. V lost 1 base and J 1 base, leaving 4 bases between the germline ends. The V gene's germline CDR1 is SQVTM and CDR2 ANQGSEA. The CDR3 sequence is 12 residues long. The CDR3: CSVEAANTEAFF. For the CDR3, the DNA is TGCAGCGTTGAAGCAGCGAACACTGAAGCTTTCTTT.

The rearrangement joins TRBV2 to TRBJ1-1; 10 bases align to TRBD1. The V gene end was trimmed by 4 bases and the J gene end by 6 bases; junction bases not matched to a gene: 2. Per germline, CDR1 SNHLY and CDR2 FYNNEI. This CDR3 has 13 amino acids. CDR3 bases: TGTGCCAGCAGTGGGGACAGGGGCGCTGAAGCTTTCTTT. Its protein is CASSGDRGAEAFF.

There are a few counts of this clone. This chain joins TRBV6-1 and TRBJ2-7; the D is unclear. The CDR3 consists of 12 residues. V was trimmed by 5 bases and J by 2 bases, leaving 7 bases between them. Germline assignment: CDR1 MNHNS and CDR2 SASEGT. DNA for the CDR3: TGTGCCAGCAGTCCCGTCCCCTACGAGCAGTACTTC. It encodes CASSPVPYEQYF.

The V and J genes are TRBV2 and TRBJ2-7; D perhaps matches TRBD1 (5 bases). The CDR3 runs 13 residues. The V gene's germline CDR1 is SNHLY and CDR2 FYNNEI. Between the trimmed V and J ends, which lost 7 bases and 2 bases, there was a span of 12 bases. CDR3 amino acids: CASTRGDTYEQYF. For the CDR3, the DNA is TGTGCCAGCACTAGGGGCGATACCTACGAGCAGTACTTC.

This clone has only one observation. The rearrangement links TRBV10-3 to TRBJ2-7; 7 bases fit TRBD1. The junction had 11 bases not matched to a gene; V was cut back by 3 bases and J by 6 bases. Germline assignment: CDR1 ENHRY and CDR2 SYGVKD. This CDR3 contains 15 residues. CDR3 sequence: CAISDFRDRVGEQYF. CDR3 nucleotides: TGTGCCATCAGTGACTTTCGGGACAGAGTCGGCGAGCAGTACTTC.

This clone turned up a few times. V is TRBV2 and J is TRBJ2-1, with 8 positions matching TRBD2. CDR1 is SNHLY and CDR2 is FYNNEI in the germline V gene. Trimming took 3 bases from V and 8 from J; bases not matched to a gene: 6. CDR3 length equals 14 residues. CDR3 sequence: CASSDRGGIYEQFF. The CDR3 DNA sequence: TGTGCCAGCAGTGACCGGGGGGGGATTTATGAGCAGTTCTTC.

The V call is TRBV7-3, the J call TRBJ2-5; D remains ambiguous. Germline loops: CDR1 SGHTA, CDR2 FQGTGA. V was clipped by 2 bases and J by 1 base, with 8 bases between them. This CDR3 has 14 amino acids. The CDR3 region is CASSLGGSQETQYF. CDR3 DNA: TGTGCCAGCAGCTTAGGTGGCAGCCAAGAGACCCAGTACTTC.

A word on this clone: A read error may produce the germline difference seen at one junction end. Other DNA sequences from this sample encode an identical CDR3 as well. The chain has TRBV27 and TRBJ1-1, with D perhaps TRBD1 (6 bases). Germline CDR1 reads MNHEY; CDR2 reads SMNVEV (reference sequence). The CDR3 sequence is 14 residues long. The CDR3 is CASSLGGVGTEALF. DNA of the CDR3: TGTGCCAGCAGTTTAGGGGGCGTTGGCACTGAAGCTCTCTTT.

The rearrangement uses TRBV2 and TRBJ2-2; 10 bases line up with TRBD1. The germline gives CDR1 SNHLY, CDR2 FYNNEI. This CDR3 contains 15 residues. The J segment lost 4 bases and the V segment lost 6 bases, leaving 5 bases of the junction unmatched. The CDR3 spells CASRDRGPGTGELFF. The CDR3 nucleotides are TGTGCCAGCAGAGACAGGGGGCCGGGCACCGGGGAGCTGTTTTTT.

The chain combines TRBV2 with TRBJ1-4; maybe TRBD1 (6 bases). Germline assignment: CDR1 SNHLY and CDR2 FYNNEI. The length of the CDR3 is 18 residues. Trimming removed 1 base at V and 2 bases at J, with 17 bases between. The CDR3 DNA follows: TGTGCCAGCAGTGAAGATCCCGCCGGCAGGGGTACTAATGAAAAACTGTTTTTT. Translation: CASSEDPAGRGTNEKLFF.

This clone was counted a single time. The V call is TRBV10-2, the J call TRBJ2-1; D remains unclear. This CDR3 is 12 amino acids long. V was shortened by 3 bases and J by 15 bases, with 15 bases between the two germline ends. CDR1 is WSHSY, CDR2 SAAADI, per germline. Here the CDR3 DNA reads TGCGCCAGCAGTGATACTGCGTTACTTAGGTTCTTC. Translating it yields CASSDTALLRFF.

CDR3 residues: CATSSNSEYNEKLFF. CDR3 in DNA: TGTGCCACCAGCAGTAATTCGGAATATAATGAAAAACTGTTTTTT. V gene TRBV15 combines with J gene TRBJ1-4; D gene unclear. Trimming took 3 bases from V and 4 from J, leaving 12 bases between them. This CDR3 contains 15 residues. The V gene's germline CDR1 is LNHNV and CDR2 YYDKDF (reference sequence). The full variable domain, its missing parts supplied by reference TRBV15 and TRBJ1-4, is DAMVIQNPRYQVTQFGKPVTLSCSQTLNHNVMYWYQQKSSQAPKLLFHYYDKDFNNEADTPDNFQSRRPNTSFCFLDIRSPGLGDTAMYLCATSSNSEYNEKLFFGSGTQLSVL.

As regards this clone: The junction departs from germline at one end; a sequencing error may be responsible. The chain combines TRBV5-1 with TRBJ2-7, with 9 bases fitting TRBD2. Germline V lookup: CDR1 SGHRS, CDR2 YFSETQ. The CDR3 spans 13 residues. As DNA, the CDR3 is TGCGCCAGCAGCTCACGACTAGCGGCGCCATTATATTTC. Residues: CASSSRLAAPLYF.

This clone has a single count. In DNA form, the CDR3 reads TGTGCCAGCAGCCAAGAAGTTGGGACCCTGAACCACGAGCAGTACTTC. This codes for CASSQEVGTLNHEQYF. The chain couples TRBV4-2 to TRBJ2-7, with D perhaps being TRBD1 or TRBD2 (5 bases each). The V and J ends lost 0 bases and 5 bases respectively, with 17 bases between them. This CDR3 has 16 residues. Germline values: CDR1 LGHNA, CDR2 YNFKEQ.

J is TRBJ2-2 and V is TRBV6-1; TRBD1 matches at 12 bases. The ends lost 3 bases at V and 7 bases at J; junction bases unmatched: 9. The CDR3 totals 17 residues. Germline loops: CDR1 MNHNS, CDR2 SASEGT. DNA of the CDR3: TGTGCCAGCAGTGACCGCTGGGGACAGGGGGCAGGCGGGGAGCTGTTTTTT. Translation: CASSDRWGQGAGGELFF.

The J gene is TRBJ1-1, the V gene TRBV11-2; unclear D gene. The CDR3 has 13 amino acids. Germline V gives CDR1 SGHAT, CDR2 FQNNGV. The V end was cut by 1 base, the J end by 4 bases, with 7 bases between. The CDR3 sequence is CASSLGEFTEAFF. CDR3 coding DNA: TGTGCCAGCAGCTTAGGGGAATTCACTGAAGCTTTCTTT.

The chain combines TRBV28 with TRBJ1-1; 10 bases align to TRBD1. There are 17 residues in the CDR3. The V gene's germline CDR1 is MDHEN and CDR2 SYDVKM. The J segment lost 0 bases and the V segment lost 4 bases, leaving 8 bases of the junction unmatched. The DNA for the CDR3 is TGTGCCAGCAGTTCGAGGGACAGGGGCCTTTTGAACACTGAAGCTTTCTTT. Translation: CASSSRDRGLLNTEAFF.

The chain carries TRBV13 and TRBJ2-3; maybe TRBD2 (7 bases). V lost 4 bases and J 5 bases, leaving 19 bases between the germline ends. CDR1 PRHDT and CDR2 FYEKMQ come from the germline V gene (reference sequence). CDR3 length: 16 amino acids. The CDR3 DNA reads TGTGCCAGCAGCTCCACGGGGGGCGTTTATGTAGATACGCAGTATTTT. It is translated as CASSSTGGVYVDTQYF.

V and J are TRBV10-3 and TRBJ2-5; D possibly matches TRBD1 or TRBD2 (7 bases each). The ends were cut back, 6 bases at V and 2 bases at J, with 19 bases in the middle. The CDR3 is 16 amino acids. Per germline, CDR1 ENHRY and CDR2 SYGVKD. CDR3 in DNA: TGTGCCATCAGGGGAGGGGGCCCGGGACTGCAAGAGACCCAGTACTTC. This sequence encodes CAIRGGGPGLQETQYF.

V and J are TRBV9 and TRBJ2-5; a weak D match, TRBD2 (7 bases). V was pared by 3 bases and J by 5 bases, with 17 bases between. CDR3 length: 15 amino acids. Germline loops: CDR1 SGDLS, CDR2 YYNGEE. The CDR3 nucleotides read TGTGCCAGCAGCGGCTCGAAGGGGGGGGCGGAGACCCAGTACTTC. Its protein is CASSGSKGGAETQYF.